This T cell receptor beta chain was captured in a study of OX40 agonist ivuxolimab in advanced cancers. The overall study: Ivuxolimab, which is an agonistic anti-OX40 (CD134) antibody, was administered to the patients.

Sequenced by immunoSEQ multiplex PCR; TCRdb stores in-frame clones only, minus some. This sample carries about 46,000 clones, over 75% of them seen once, and the ten largest clones take roughly 5%. This clone was seen just once. Germline lookup yields CDR1 MGHRA and CDR2 YSYEKL. This CDR3 is built from 14 residues. Trimming removed 5 bases at V and 1 base at J, with 11 bases between. The chain combines TRBV4-1 with TRBJ1-1, with TRBD1 as a possible D gene (5 bases). This sequence originates from an adult with an advanced solid tumor such as melanoma, head and neck, liver or kidney cancer. The sequences come from CD4+ or CD8+ T cells sorted from blood, collected in a trial of the OX40 agonist ivuxolimab. Written as DNA, the CDR3 is TGCGCCAGCAGCGCCCGGACACCGAACACTGAAGCTTTCTTT. Its protein is CASSARTPNTEAFF.